One sample yielded the 20 T cell receptor beta chains listed below, sequenced in a study of T cell responses to AZD1222 COVID-19 vaccine. Assay: immunoSEQ multiplex PCR; the TCRdb copy retains only in-frame clones and omits some. The sample shows tens of thousands of clones, 70% to 90% of them seen only once. Source: peripheral blood, taken on day 0 of AZD1222 vaccination. The receptor source for this set is an adult in good health.

V gene TRBV19 combines with J gene TRBJ2-5, with a tentative D call TRBD2 (7 bases). Germline CDR1 LNHDA, CDR2 SQIVND (reference sequence). CDR3 size: 15 residues. Trimming left V 2 bases short and J 3 bases short, with 13 bases between. CDR3 in amino acids: CASSIQGGGEETQYF. The CDR3 coding sequence is TGTGCCAGTAGTATACAGGGAGGGGGGGAAGAGACCCAGTACTTC.

The CDR3 region is CASSPGFHYTF. CDR3 coding DNA: TGTGCCAGCAGCCCAGGGTTTCACTACACCTTC. J is TRBJ1-2 and V is TRBV11-2; D may be TRBD1 (5 bases). V was clipped by 5 bases and J by 10 bases, with 11 bases between them. Germline V CDR1 and CDR2: SGHAT, FQNNGV. The length of the CDR3 is 11 residues.

This rearrangement joins TRBV6-1 to TRBJ2-7, with no clear D. The CDR3 spans 14 residues. V lost 1 base, J lost 3 bases, and 10 bases lay in between. Germline V gene data show CDR1 as MNHNS and CDR2 as SASEGT. The CDR3 sequence is CASSEGRALYEQYV. The CDR3 DNA follows: TGTGCCAGCAGTGAAGGACGGGCCCTCTACGAGCAGTACGTC.

The chain recombines TRBV9 with TRBJ1-6; D gene ambiguous. CDR3 length: 14 amino acids. Germline-derived CDR1 and CDR2 are SGDLS and YYNGEE. The V and J ends lost 3 bases and 5 bases respectively, with 9 bases between them. CDR3 nucleotide sequence: TGTGCCAGCAGCGCACGAACGGATAATTCACCCCTCCACTTT. This sequence encodes CASSARTDNSPLHF.

The V call is TRBV9, the J call TRBJ2-3; a weak D match, TRBD1 (6 bases). V was shortened by 1 base and J by 3 bases, with 12 bases between the two germline ends. Germline-derived CDR1 and CDR2 are SGDLS and YYNGEE. The CDR3 consists of 15 residues. As DNA, the CDR3 is TGTGCCAGCAGCGTAAGATGGGGGCAAACAGATACGCAGTATTTT. It specifies CASSVRWGQTDTQYF.

This clone was seen more than once but under ten times. CDR3 in amino acids: CASSQDKAGGDEQFF. The CDR3, as DNA: TGCGCCAGCAGCCAAGATAAGGCGGGAGGGGATGAGCAGTTCTTC. V usage is TRBV4-1 and J usage is TRBJ2-1, with 9 bases matching TRBD2. Looked up from germline, CDR1 is MGHRA and CDR2 is YSYEKL. The CDR3 extends over 15 amino acids. V lost 0 bases, J lost 8 bases, and 5 bases stayed unmatched.

The J gene is TRBJ2-6, the V gene TRBV30, with TRBD1 identical over 7 bases. The CDR3 extends over 16 amino acids. V trimming: 0 bases; J trimming: 12 bases; junction bases outside the gene matches: 14. CDR1 is GTSNPN and CDR2 is SVGIG in the germline V gene (reference sequence). In nucleotides, the CDR3 is TGTGCCTGGAGTGTCCGGGACAGCTTCGCAACAAGCGTCCTGACTTTC. Protein: CAWSVRDSFATSVLTF.

The chain carries TRBV28 and TRBJ1-5, with unresolved D. Germline lookup yields CDR1 MDHEN and CDR2 SYDVKM. V was shortened by 2 bases and J by 1 base, with 12 bases between the two germline ends. This CDR3 spans 16 amino acids. This CDR3 reads CASSLVGQESNQPQHF. The CDR3 DNA reads TGTGCCAGCAGTTTAGTTGGGCAGGAAAGCAATCAGCCCCAGCATTTT.

This sequence joins TRBV6-5 and TRBJ2-6; perhaps TRBD1 as D (5 bases). Germline assignment: CDR1 MNHEY and CDR2 SVGAGI. This CDR3 comprises 14 residues. Trimming stripped 7 bases from V and 4 bases from J, with 11 bases between. This CDR3 reads CASIPGSGANVLTF. CDR3 in DNA: TGTGCCAGCATTCCAGGGTCCGGGGCCAACGTCCTGACTTTC.

The rearrangement links TRBV11-1 to TRBJ2-1, with D unclear. The germline gives CDR1 SGHAT, CDR2 FQDESV (reference sequence). CDR3 length: 14 amino acids. Trimming shortened V by 6 bases and J by 6 bases, and 15 bases separated the two germline ends. As DNA, the CDR3 is TGTGCCAGCAGTCCGCCCGCCCAGCTCAATGAGCAGTTCTTC. Protein: CASSPPAQLNEQFF.

The chain carries TRBV7-2 and TRBJ1-2; D ambiguous. The V gene's germline CDR1 is SGHTA and CDR2 FQGNSA. Trimming cost V 2 bases and J 7 bases, with 14 bases left between them. There are 14 residues in the CDR3. CDR3 nucleotides: TGTGCCAGCAGCTTAATAAGAGGATGGAGTGGCTACACCTTC. Its translation is CASSLIRGWSGYTF.

This chain connects TRBV9 to TRBJ2-1; D is ambiguous. The germline V and J ends were trimmed by 0 bases and 5 bases, with 12 bases remaining between them. There are 15 residues in the CDR3. Germline V lookup: CDR1 SGDLS, CDR2 YYNGEE. The CDR3 bases are TGTGCCAGCAGCGTAGCTTCGTACACAAACAATGAGCAGTTCTTC. Translated: CASSVASYTNNEQFF. Together with reference TRBV9 and TRBJ2-1, the CDR3 gives the full variable domain: DSGVTQTPKHLITATGQRVTLRCSPRSGDLSVYWYQQSLDQGLQFLIQYYNGEERAKGNILERFSAQQFPDLHSELNLSSLELGDSALYFCASSVASYTNNEQFFGPGTRLTVL.

The gene calls are TRBV6-2 or TRBV6-3 and TRBJ2-2, with 8 nucleotides matching TRBD1. This CDR3 has 14 amino acids. Germline CDR1 MNHEY, CDR2 SVGEGT. V lost 4 bases, J lost 7 bases, and 5 bases stayed unmatched. CDR3 in amino acids: CASSLDRVVGELFF. The CDR3 DNA follows: TGTGCCAGCAGTTTGGACAGGGTCGTCGGGGAGCTGTTTTTT.

This chain uses TRBV5-1 with TRBJ2-7; D gene unclear. Germline-derived CDR1 and CDR2 are SGHRS and YFSETQ. The V and J ends lost 4 bases and 2 bases respectively, with 10 bases between them. CDR3 length: 13 residues. DNA of the CDR3: TGCGCCAGCAGCCCCGGACGGACCTACGAGCAGTACTTC. Protein sequence: CASSPGRTYEQYF.

The chain is built from TRBV12-3 or TRBV12-4 and TRBJ2-1; D is ambiguous. This CDR3 spans 13 amino acids. Trimming pared 7 bases from V and 10 bases from J, leaving 17 bases between. DNA for the CDR3: TGTGCCAGCACCTCCTCCCTAAGAGAGGAGCAGTTCTTC. Its protein product is CASTSSLREEQFF.

This clone was recorded only once. V and J are TRBV5-1 and TRBJ1-2, with D possibly TRBD1 on 5 matching bases. The CDR3 is 15 amino acids. Per germline, CDR1 SGHRS and CDR2 YFSETQ. V lost 0 bases to trimming and J lost 2 bases, with 11 bases between them. The CDR3 spells CASSLGQGRNYGYTF. The CDR3 bases are TGCGCCAGCAGCTTGGGGCAGGGAAGAAACTATGGCTACACCTTC. The variable domain in full, completed from reference TRBV5-1 and TRBJ1-2, reads KAGVTQTPRYLIKTRGQQVTLSCSPISGHRSVSWYQQTPGQGLQFLFEYFSETQRNKGNFPGRFSGRQFSNSRSEMNVSTLELGDSALYLCASSLGQGRNYGYTFGSGTRLTVV.

The rearrangement links TRBV9 to TRBJ2-1, with D tentatively TRBD2 (6 bases). Germline V lookup: CDR1 SGDLS, CDR2 YYNGEE. Trimming removed 2 bases from V and 9 bases from J, with 15 bases in between. The length of the CDR3 is 14 residues. The CDR3 reads CASSVAGTDLEQFF. CDR3 in DNA: TGTGCCAGCAGCGTCGCGGGGACTGATCTTGAGCAGTTCTTC.

The chain combines TRBV10-3 with TRBJ2-1, with TRBD2 matching over 11 bases. Germline CDR1 is ENHRY and CDR2 is SYGVKD. CDR3 size: 15 residues. J was trimmed by 5 bases and V by 4 bases; bases with no gene match: 4. DNA for the CDR3: TGTGCCATCAGTGGGGGGACTAGCGGTCACAATGAGCAGTTCTTC. As protein: CAISGGTSGHNEQFF.

This rearrangement joins TRBV6-5 to TRBJ1-3; 7 bases are a match to TRBD1. This CDR3 comprises 16 residues. J gave up 0 bases and V 2 bases, and 4 bases lay outside the gene matches. Germline V gives CDR1 MNHEY, CDR2 SVGAGI. CDR3 region: CASSYTRGTSGNTIYF. The CDR3 DNA reads TGTGCCAGCAGTTACACCAGGGGGACCTCTGGAAACACCATATATTTT.

The table lists this clone with a few counts. The chain recombines TRBV30 with TRBJ2-7; 7 nucleotides agree with TRBD2. This CDR3 is 16 amino acids long. J gave up 5 bases and V 0 bases, and 13 bases lay outside the gene matches. The V gene's germline CDR1 is GTSNPN and CDR2 SVGIG (reference sequence). CDR3 nucleotide sequence: TGTGCCTGGAGTGTATTTCGTGGGAGGGCCACCCACGAGCAGTACTTC. The encoded protein is CAWSVFRGRATHEQYF.